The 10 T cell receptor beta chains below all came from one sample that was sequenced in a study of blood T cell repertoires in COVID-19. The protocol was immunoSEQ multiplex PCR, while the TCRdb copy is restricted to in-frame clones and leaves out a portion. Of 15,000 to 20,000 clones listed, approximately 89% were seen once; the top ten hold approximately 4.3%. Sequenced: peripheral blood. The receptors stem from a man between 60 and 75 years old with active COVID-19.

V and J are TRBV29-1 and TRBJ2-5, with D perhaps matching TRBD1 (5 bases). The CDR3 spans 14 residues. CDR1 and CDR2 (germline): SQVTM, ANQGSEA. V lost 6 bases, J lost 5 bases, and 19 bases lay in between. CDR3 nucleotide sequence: TGCAGCGTAGAGGCAGGGCCGAGTCGGGAGACCCAGTACTTC. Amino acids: CSVEAGPSRETQYF.

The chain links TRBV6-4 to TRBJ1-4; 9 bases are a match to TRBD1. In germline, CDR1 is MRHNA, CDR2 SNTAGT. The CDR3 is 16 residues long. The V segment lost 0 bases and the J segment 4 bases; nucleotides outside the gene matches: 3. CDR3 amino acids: CASSDSTGQGNEKLFF. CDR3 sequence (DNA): TGTGCCAGCAGTGACTCTACGGGACAGGGTAATGAAAAACTGTTTTTT.

In nucleotides, the CDR3 is TGTGCCAGCAGCCTCAGCCGGGACTGGCAGACCCAGTACTTC. As protein: CASSLSRDWQTQYF. This chain connects TRBV9 to TRBJ2-5, with a tentative D call TRBD2 (6 bases). Trimming pared 4 bases from V and 6 bases from J, leaving 16 bases between. Per the germline V gene, CDR1 is SGDLS and CDR2 is YYNGEE. This CDR3 is built from 14 residues.

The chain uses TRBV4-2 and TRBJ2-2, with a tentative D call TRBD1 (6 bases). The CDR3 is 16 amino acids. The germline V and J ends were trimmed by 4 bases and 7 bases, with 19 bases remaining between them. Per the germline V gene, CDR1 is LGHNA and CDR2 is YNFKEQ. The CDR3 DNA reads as TGTGCCAGCAGCCCTTCGCAGGGGAGTAAGAACGGGGAGCTGTTTTTT. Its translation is CASSPSQGSKNGELFF.

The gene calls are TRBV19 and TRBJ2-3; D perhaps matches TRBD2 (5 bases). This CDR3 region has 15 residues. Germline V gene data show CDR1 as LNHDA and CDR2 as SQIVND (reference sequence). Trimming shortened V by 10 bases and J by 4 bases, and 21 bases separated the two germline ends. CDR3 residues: CATSAERVLADTQYF. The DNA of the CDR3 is TGTGCCACCTCTGCGGAGAGGGTTCTCGCAGATACGCAGTATTTT. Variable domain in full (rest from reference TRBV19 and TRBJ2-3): DGGITQSPKYLFRKEGQNVTLSCEQNLNHDAMYWYRQDPGQGLRLIYYSQIVNDFQKGDIAEGYSVSREKKESFPLTVTSAQKNPTAFYLCATSAERVLADTQYFGPGTRLTVL.

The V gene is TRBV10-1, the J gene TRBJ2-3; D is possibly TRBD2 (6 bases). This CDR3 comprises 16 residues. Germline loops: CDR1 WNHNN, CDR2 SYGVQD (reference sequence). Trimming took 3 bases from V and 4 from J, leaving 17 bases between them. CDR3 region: CASSDEGGETPDTQYF. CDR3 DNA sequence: TGCGCCAGCAGTGATGAAGGCGGGGAAACCCCAGATACGCAGTATTTT.

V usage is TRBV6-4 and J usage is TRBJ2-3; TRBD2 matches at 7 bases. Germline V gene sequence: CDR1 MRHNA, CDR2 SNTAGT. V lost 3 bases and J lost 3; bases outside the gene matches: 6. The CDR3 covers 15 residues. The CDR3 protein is CASSDGGGGTDTQYF. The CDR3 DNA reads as TGTGCCAGCAGTGATGGTGGCGGGGGAACAGATACGCAGTATTTT.

The CDR3: CASSEIEVRGNTEAFF. The DNA of the CDR3 is TGTGCCAGCAGTGAAATCGAGGTCAGGGGTAACACTGAAGCTTTCTTT. The chain recombines TRBV6-1 with TRBJ1-1; perhaps TRBD1 as D (6 bases). Trimming removed 2 bases from V and 2 bases from J, with 15 bases in between. Germline-derived CDR1 and CDR2 are MNHNS and SASEGT. This CDR3 spans 16 amino acids.

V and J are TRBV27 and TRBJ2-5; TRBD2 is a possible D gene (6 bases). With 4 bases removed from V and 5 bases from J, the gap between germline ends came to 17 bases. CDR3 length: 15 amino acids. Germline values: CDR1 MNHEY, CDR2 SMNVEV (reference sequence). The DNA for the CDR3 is TGTGCCAGCAGTTCCCCCCAGGGAGGCGGGGAGACCCAGTACTTC. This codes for CASSSPQGGGETQYF.

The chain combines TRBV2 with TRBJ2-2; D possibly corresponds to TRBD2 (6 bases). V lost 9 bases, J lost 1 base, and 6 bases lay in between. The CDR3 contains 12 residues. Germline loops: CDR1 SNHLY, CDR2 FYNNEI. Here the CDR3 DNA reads TGTGCCAGGGAGGGGAACACCGGGGAGCTGTTTTTT. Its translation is CAREGNTGELFF.